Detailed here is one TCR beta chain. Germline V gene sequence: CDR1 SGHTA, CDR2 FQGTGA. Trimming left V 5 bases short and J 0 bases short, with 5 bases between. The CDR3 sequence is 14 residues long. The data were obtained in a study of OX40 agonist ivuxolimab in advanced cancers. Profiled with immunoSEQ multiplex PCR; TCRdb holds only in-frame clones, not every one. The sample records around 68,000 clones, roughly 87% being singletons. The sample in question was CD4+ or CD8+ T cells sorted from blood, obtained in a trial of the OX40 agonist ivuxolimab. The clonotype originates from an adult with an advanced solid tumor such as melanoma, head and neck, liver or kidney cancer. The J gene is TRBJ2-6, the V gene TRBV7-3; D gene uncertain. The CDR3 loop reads CASSLSSGANVLTF. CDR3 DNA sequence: TGTGCCAGCAGCCTTAGCTCTGGGGCCAACGTCCTGACTTTC.